This TCR beta chain was recorded in a study of blood T cell repertoires in COVID-19. Background on the study: Material from acute and convalescent COVID-19 was sourced from the United States, Italy and Spain. Sample material is recorded as cDNA or gDNA derived from T cells, B-cell-depleted T cells, or PBMCs.

This CDR3 contains 14 residues. After removal of 7 bases from V and 10 bases from J, the junction contained 11 bases not matched to a gene. Germline loops: CDR1 LNHDA, CDR2 SQIVND (reference sequence). Profiling relied on immunoSEQ multiplex PCR, and the TCRdb table lists in-frame clones only, not all of them. The sample includes about half a million clones, 70% to 90% seen only once; the top ten take roughly 3.2%. This TCR derives from a human donor in a cohort sampled during active COVID-19. The J gene is TRBJ1-4, the V gene TRBV19, with 8 bases aligning to TRBD1. Sequencing used peripheral blood. The DNA for the CDR3 is TGTGCCAGTATACCCGGGACAGGTGGACGAAAACTGTTTTTT. Translating it yields CASIPGTGGRKLFF.